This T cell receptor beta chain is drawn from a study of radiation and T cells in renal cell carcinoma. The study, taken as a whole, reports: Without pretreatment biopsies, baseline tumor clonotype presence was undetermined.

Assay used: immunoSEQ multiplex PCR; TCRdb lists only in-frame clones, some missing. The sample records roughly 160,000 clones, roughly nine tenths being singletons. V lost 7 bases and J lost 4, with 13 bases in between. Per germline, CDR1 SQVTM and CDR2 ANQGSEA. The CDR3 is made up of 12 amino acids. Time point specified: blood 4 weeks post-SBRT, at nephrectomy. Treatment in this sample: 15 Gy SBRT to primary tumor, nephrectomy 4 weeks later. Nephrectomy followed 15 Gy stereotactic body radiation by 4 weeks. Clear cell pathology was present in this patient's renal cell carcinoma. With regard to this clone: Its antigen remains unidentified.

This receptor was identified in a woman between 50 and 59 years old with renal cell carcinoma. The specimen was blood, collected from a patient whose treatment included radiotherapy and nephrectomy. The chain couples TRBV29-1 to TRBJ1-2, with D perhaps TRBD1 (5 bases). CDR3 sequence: CSDEKTAYGYTF. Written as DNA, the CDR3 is TGCAGCGATGAGAAGACAGCCTATGGCTACACCTTC.